One and the same sample provided the 25 T cell receptor beta chains below, sequenced in a study of CD8 T cells in ankylosing spondylitis. TCRdb re-called the 5' RACE reads through MiXCR, storing one row per CDR3 protein. The sample has under 150,000 distinct CDR3 sequences, approximately 10% seen once; the top ten hold roughly 4.3%. The sequenced material came from blood, either unsorted or a sorted T cell fraction (not recorded which). The receptors come from a female donor with ankylosing spondylitis or in good health (not recorded which).

By its share, this clonotype is medium-sized. This chain joins TRBV20-1 and TRBJ1-2; D ambiguous. Trimming cost V 3 bases and J 4 bases, with 12 bases left between them. Germline CDR1 and CDR2: DFQATT and SNEGSKA (reference sequence). The CDR3 covers 13 residues. CDR3 in DNA: TGCAGTGCTAGCCCCAGGATGGGCTATGGCTACACCTTC. Its translation: CSASPRMGYGYTF.

The table lists this clonotype with many counts. The J gene is TRBJ2-5, the V gene TRBV2; D gene uncertain. The CDR3 has 14 amino acids. V was clipped by 7 bases and J by 5 bases, with 17 bases between them. Germline CDR1 SNHLY, CDR2 FYNNEI. The chain's CDR3 is CASTIRSVSETQYF. CDR3 nucleotide sequence: TGTGCCAGCACTATTAGGAGCGTTTCGGAGACCCAGTACTTC. Based on the CDR3 plus reference TRBV2 and TRBJ2-5, the full variable domain is EPEVTQTPSHQVTQMGQEVILRCVPISNHLYFYWYRQILGQKVEFLVSFYNNEISEKSEIFDDQFSVERPDGSNFTLKIRSTKLEDSAMYFCASTIRSVSETQYFGPGTRLLVL.

This clonotype was seen many times. The rearrangement joins TRBV5-1 to TRBJ2-2, with 9 bases identical to TRBD2. J gave up 3 bases and V 6 bases, and 6 bases lay outside the gene matches. The CDR3 contains 15 residues. Germline CDR1 is SGHRS and CDR2 is YFSETQ. CDR3 loop: CASTPSGIDTGELFF. In DNA, the CDR3 is TGCGCCAGCACCCCTAGCGGGATCGACACCGGGGAGCTGTTTTTT.

This clonotype has ten or more counts. V is TRBV12-3 or TRBV12-4 and J is TRBJ1-5; D is possibly TRBD1 (6 bases). CDR3 length: 17 residues. V lost 6 bases to trimming and J lost 0 bases, with 18 bases between them. This chain's CDR3 is CASSRSTGTLSNQPQHF. CDR3 in DNA: TGTGCCAGCAGCCGCTCCACAGGGACCCTTAGCAATCAGCCCCAGCATTTT.

As for this clonotype: At one end, the junction sequence differs from germline, possibly due to a read error. The gene calls are TRBV20-1 and TRBJ2-2, with a tentative D call TRBD2 (5 bases). CDR1 is DFQATT and CDR2 is SNEGSKA in the germline V gene (reference sequence). The CDR3 consists of 12 residues. CDR3 loop: CSTRAGTRELFF. The CDR3 DNA reads as TGCAGTACTAGGGCGGGCACCAGGGAGCTGTTTTTT.

Many counts were recorded for this clonotype. The J gene is TRBJ2-4, the V gene TRBV18; D gene ambiguous. Germline assignment: CDR1 KGHSH and CDR2 LQKENI. The CDR3 runs 14 residues. The V and J ends lost 0 bases and 0 bases respectively, with 3 bases between them. The CDR3 bases are TGTGCCAGCTCACCACCGTTAGCCAAAAACATTCAGTACTTC. It yields the protein CASSPPLAKNIQYF.

This clonotype has at least ten counts. The germline gene is not matched at one end of the junction; a read error may be the cause. The chain is built from TRBV7-9 and TRBJ2-2; D is perhaps TRBD1 (5 bases). CDR3 length equals 10 residues. The V gene's germline CDR1 is SEHNR and CDR2 FQNEAQ (reference sequence). The CDR3 DNA reads TGTGCCAGCAGCTTATACGACAGAGTTTTT. It encodes CASSLYDRVF.

This clonotype has a handful of counts. The rearrangement joins TRBV29-1 to TRBJ2-5; D remains unclear. CDR1 SQVTM and CDR2 ANQGSEA come from the germline V gene. V lost 3 bases and J lost 2, with 10 bases in between. The CDR3 covers 13 residues. The chain's CDR3 is CSVDSPLQETQYF. CDR3 DNA sequence: TGCAGCGTTGATTCTCCGTTACAAGAGACCCAGTACTTC.

The sample holds a few counts of this clonotype. This may be a read error, as it is one base from a much larger clone. The CDR3 DNA follows: TGTGCCCGCAGTTCACTTCACACAACCGCCGCCATGAACACTGAAGCTTTCTTT. Translating gives CARSSLHTTAAMNTEAFF. The chain links TRBV2 to TRBJ1-1; D is ambiguous. This CDR3 comprises 18 residues. Germline CDR1 reads SNHLY; CDR2 reads FYNNEI.

The chain links TRBV20-1 to TRBJ1-2; weak D call: TRBD1 (5 bases). V gave up 3 bases and J gave up 7 bases, with 15 bases separating them. Germline values: CDR1 DFQATT, CDR2 SNEGSKA (reference sequence). This CDR3 has 13 residues. The DNA of the CDR3 is TGCAGTGCTAGGGGGGACCCGCTGGGTGGCTACACCTTC. It is translated as CSARGDPLGGYTF.

J is TRBJ2-4 and V is TRBV2, with 10 bases matching TRBD2. The CDR3 contains 15 residues. Trimming removed 6 bases from V and 0 bases from J; junction bases left unmatched: 2. The germline CDR1 and CDR2 sequences are SNHLY and FYNNEI. CDR3 DNA sequence: TGTGCCAGCAGCCGGACTAGCGGAGCCAAAAACATTCAGTACTTC. As protein: CASSRTSGAKNIQYF.

This clonotype was picked up many times. This chain connects TRBV5-1 to TRBJ2-7, with D possibly TRBD1 on 6 matching bases. The CDR3 is made up of 13 amino acids. The ends were cut back, 2 bases at V and 2 bases at J, with 8 bases in the middle. The germline CDR1 and CDR2 sequences are SGHRS and YFSETQ. CDR3 DNA: TGCGCCAGCAGCTTCCAGGGGACCTACGAGCAGTACTTC. This encodes CASSFQGTYEQYF.

This clonotype was seen many times. The genes are TRBV11-2 and TRBJ1-2, with a tentative D call TRBD1 (5 bases). Germline lookup yields CDR1 SGHAT and CDR2 FQNNGV. V was cut by 6 bases and J by 4 bases, with 18 bases left in between. The CDR3 covers 15 residues. For the CDR3, the DNA is TGTGCCAGCAGGGCCCGAGACAGCATAGTCTATGGCTACACCTTC. Translated, it gives CASRARDSIVYGYTF.

This clonotype was picked up many times. J is TRBJ2-7 and V is TRBV5-1, with 8 bases fitting TRBD1. V was clipped by 0 bases and J by 1 base; unmatched bases: 6. CDR3 length equals 16 residues. Germline CDR1 SGHRS, CDR2 YFSETQ. This CDR3 is CASSLAGTGNSYEQYF. For the CDR3, the DNA is TGCGCCAGCAGCTTGGCGGGGACAGGTAATTCCTACGAGCAGTACTTC.

This clonotype was counted ten times or more. V and J are TRBV12-3 or TRBV12-4 and TRBJ2-5, with D possibly matching TRBD2 (6 bases). The CDR3 consists of 15 residues. The V and J ends lost 2 bases and 1 base respectively, with 11 bases between them. CDR3 nucleotide sequence: TGTGCCAGCAGTTTACGGGCGGGAACCCAAGAGACCCAGTACTTC. Translated, it gives CASSLRAGTQETQYF.

This clonotype has ten or more counts. The genes are TRBV12-3 or TRBV12-4 and TRBJ2-5; D call uncertain. The CDR3 totals 13 residues. With 3 bases removed from V and 5 bases from J, the gap between germline ends came to 10 bases. The CDR3 spells CASSFRPAETQYF. The DNA for the CDR3 is TGTGCCAGCAGTTTTCGCCCAGCGGAGACCCAGTACTTC.

This clonotype has ten or more counts. The chain is built from TRBV9 and TRBJ2-5; tentative D call: TRBD1 (6 bases). V was pared by 0 bases and J by 3 bases, with 18 bases between. This CDR3 contains 17 residues. Germline V gives CDR1 SGDLS, CDR2 YYNGEE. The CDR3 nucleotides are TGTGCCAGCAGCGTAGATTCAGGGGCGATAATAAAAGAGACCCAGTACTTC. As protein: CASSVDSGAIIKETQYF.

This clonotype was observed a few times. In DNA form, the CDR3 reads TGTGCCAGCAGCTTAGTACGCGGGGCCGCGGGGGAGCAGTACTTC. Its translation: CASSLVRGAAGEQYF. V gene TRBV7-6 combines with J gene TRBJ2-7, with a weak D call TRBD2 (6 bases). V was shortened by 1 base and J by 7 bases, with 17 bases between the two germline ends. The CDR3 is 15 amino acids. CDR1 and CDR2 (germline): SGHVS, FNYEAQ.

Comments on this clonotype: The missing conserved phenylalanine or tryptophan at the end of this CDR3 makes a read error likely. The rearrangement links TRBV6-1 to TRBJ2-7, with 7 bases lining up with TRBD2. V lost 6 bases, J lost 4 bases, and 6 bases stayed unmatched. CDR1 MNHNS and CDR2 SASEGT come from the germline V gene. This CDR3 is built from 13 residues. This CDR3 reads CASRVSGLYEQYC. CDR3 sequence (DNA): TGTGCCAGCAGGGTTAGCGGGTTATACGAGCAGTACTGC.

The genes are TRBV5-1 and TRBJ1-1; D uncertain. Germline V CDR1 and CDR2: SGHRS, YFSETQ. V was trimmed by 0 bases and J by 1 base, leaving 10 bases between them. This CDR3 region has 15 residues. Here the CDR3 reads CASSLAPTQNTEAFF. CDR3 in DNA: TGCGCCAGCAGCTTGGCCCCCACCCAGAACACTGAAGCTTTCTTT. Complete variable domain (other parts from reference TRBV5-1 and TRBJ1-1): KAGVTQTPRYLIKTRGQQVTLSCSPISGHRSVSWYQQTPGQGLQFLFEYFSETQRNKGNFPGRFSGRQFSNSRSEMNVSTLELGDSALYLCASSLAPTQNTEAFFGQGTRLTVV.

The chain combines TRBV4-1 with TRBJ2-1; D might be TRBD2 (5 bases). The CDR3 loop spans 15 amino acids. Per the germline V gene, CDR1 is MGHRA and CDR2 is YSYEKL. With 1 base removed from V and 3 bases from J, the gap between germline ends came to 10 bases. The CDR3 sequence is CASSQVEGYYNEQFF. The DNA of the CDR3 is TGCGCCAGCAGCCAAGTTGAGGGCTACTACAATGAGCAGTTCTTC.

This clonotype was seen repeatedly, ten times or more. The V call is TRBV5-1, the J call TRBJ1-2; no clear D gene. V lost 3 bases to trimming and J lost 4 bases, with 4 bases between them. The CDR3 is 11 residues long. The germline V gene encodes CDR1 SGHRS and CDR2 YFSETQ. CDR3 protein: CASSSTYGYTF. The DNA for the CDR3 is TGCGCCAGCAGCTCGACCTATGGCTACACCTTC.

This sequence joins TRBV27 and TRBJ2-2; D unclear. Trimming removed 2 bases from V and 1 base from J, with 5 bases in between. Looked up from germline, CDR1 is MNHEY and CDR2 is SMNVEV (reference sequence). This CDR3 contains 14 residues. CDR3 sequence reads: CASSLLQNTGELFF. As DNA, the CDR3 is TGTGCCAGCAGTTTACTTCAGAACACCGGGGAGCTGTTTTTT.

This chain joins TRBV5-1 and TRBJ2-1; 15 bases line up with TRBD2. The CDR3 contains 17 residues. Germline CDR1 reads SGHRS; CDR2 reads YFSETQ. Losses at the gene ends were 2 bases for V and 7 bases for J; bases not matched to a gene: 7. The CDR3 coding sequence is TGCGCCAGCAGCTTACGGACTAGCGGGAGGGCCGTAAATGAGCAGTTCTTC. It encodes CASSLRTSGRAVNEQFF.

This clonotype was found many times. The rearrangement joins TRBV13 to TRBJ1-3; 7 nucleotides line up with TRBD1. The CDR3 spans 16 residues. Unmatched junction bases numbered 11, after V lost 5 bases and J lost 4 bases. Per the germline V gene, CDR1 is PRHDT and CDR2 is FYEKMQ (reference sequence). The CDR3 bases are TGTGCCAGCAGCGCCCGTAACAGGGGATCGGGAAACACCATATATTTT. Residues: CASSARNRGSGNTIYF.